This T cell receptor (beta chain) was observed in a study of metastatic and nonmetastatic thyroid tumors (dated by TCRdb to 2019 to 2021). Regarding the study in general: The researchers compared repertoires between peripheral blood samples and tumor or nodule tissue samples from patients with malignant or benign thyroid disease. Study-wide findings and limitations: TCR beta diversity was reported as significantly higher in malignant tumors than in benign nodules, in both blood and tumor samples.

Clipping removes 3 bases from V and 5 bases from J, with 4 as the unmatched junction base count. Including the terminal cysteine and phenylalanine, the CDR3 comprises 13 residues. Only the CDR3 DNA is retained, 39 bases long and in frame from the first base. CDR1 and CDR2 were assigned from the germline V gene (reference sequence) as DFQATT and SNEGSKA. No patient had received any treatment before thyroid surgery. The study retrospectively analysed patient clinical samples collected from about 2012 to 2019 using T-cell receptor beta sequencing. Libraries came from PCR. TCRdb records Illumina HiSeq 4000 as the sequencer. The TCR beta-chain CDR3 region of each patient was profiled by high-throughput sequencing. On the authors' methods: The researchers built a classifier to tell apart papillary thyroid cancer patients with distant metastasis, based on CDR3 differences among clinicopathological groups. To measure repertoire diversity the researchers used the Shannon index, while the Morisita-Horn index served to gauge how similar the tumor and blood repertoires were. TCRdb's own reprocessing of the public reads used fastp at Q25 and MiXCR and kept productive beta chains. These V and J calls are TCRdb output, not the study's own analysis. Here the sample has over 40,000 clones; about 25% occur a single time. Approximately 3.5% of the sample goes to the ten largest clones.

Comments on this clone: Its antigen specificity is not known. Within one base of it there is no much larger clone, and no base qualities were kept.

The chain links TRBV20-1 with TRBJ1-2, with 9 middle bases fitting TRBD1. The sequence derives from a male donor with papillary thyroid cancer or a benign thyroid nodule (not recorded which). Some clones in this sample may be carry-over from other donors' samples. The sequencing sample was made of blood. The DNA sequence reads TGCAGTGCTAGTGAACAGGGGGCTTATGGCTACACCTTC. Protein translation: CSASEQGAYGYTF.